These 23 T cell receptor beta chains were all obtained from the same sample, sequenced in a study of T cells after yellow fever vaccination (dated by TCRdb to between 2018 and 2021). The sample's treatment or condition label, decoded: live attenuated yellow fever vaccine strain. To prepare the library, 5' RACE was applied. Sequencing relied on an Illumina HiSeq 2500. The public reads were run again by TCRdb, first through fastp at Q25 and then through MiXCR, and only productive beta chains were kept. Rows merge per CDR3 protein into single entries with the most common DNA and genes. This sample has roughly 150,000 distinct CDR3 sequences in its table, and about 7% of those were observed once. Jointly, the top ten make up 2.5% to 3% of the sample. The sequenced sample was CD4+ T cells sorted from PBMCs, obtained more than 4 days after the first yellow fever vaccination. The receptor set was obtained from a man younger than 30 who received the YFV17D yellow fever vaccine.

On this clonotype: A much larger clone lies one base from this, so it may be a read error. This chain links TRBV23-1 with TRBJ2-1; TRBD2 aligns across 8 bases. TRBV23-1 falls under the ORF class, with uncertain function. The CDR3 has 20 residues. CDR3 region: CAGSQSGAGERDRSYNEQFF. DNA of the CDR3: TGCGCCGGCAGTCAATCGGGAGCGGGGGAAAGAGATCGCTCCTACAATGAGCAGTTCTTC.

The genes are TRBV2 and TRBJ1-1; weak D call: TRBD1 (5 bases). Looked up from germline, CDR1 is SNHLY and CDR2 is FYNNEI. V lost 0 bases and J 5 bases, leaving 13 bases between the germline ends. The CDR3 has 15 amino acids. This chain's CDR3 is CASSEARQGKTEAFF. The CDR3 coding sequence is TGTGCCAGCAGTGAAGCGAGGCAGGGAAAGACTGAAGCTTTCTTT.

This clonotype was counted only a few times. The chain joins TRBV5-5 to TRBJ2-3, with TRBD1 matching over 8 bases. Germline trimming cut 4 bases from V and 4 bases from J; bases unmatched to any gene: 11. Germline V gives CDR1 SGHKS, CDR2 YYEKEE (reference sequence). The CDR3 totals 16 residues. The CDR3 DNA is TGTGCCAGCAGCCACGGACAGGGTTATTTCCCAGATACGCAGTATTTT. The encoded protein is CASSHGQGYFPDTQYF.

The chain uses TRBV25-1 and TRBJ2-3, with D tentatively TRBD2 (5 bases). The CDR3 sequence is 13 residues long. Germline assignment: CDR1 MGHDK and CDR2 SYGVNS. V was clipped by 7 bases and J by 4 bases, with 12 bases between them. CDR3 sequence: CASTPFGADTQYF. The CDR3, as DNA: TGTGCCAGCACCCCGTTCGGGGCAGATACGCAGTATTTT.

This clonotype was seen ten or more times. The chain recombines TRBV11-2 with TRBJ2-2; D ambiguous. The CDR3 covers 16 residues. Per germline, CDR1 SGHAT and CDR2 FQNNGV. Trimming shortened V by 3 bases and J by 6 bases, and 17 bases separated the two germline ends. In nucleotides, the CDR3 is TGTGCCAGCAGCTTTCGTTCGCTAGGGTTGCCCGGGGAGCTGTTTTTT. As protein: CASSFRSLGLPGELFF.

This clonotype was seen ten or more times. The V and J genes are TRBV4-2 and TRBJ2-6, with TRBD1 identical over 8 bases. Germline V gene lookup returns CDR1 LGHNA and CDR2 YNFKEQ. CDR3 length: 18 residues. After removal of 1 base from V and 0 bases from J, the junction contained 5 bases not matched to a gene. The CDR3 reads CASSQGWDRSSGANVLTF. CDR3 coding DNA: TGTGCCAGCAGCCAAGGATGGGACAGGAGCTCTGGGGCCAACGTCCTGACTTTC.

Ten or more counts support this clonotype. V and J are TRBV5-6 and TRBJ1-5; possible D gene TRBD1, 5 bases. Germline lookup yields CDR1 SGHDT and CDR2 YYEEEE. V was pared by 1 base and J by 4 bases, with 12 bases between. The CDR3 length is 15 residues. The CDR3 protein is CASSLTGKGNQPQHF. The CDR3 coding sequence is TGTGCCAGCAGCTTGACGGGGAAGGGGAATCAGCCCCAGCATTTT.

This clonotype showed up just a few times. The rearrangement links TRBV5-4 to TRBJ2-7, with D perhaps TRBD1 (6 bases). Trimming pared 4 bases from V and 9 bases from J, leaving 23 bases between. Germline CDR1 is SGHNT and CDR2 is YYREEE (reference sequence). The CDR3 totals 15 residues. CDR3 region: CASSRPGRDRYGQYF. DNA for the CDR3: TGTGCCAGCAGCCGCCCGGGTCGTGACAGGTATGGGCAGTACTTC.

CDR3 nucleotides: TGCAGCGTTGAAACCCCCGGGGGCGGGGGGTTCAATGAGCAGTTCTTC. It yields the protein CSVETPGGGGFNEQFF. V and J are TRBV29-1 and TRBJ2-1, with TRBD2 matching 8 bases. The CDR3 has 16 residues. V shed 2 bases, J shed 6 bases, and the junction held 12 bases outside the gene matches. Germline CDR1 SQVTM, CDR2 ANQGSEA.

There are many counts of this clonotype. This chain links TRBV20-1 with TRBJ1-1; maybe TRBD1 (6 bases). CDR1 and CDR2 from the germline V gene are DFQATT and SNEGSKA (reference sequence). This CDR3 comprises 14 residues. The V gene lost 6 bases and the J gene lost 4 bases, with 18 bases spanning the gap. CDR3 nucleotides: TGCAGTGCCAGGGCTTTGAGGGGGAGCACTGAAGCTTTCTTT. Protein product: CSARALRGSTEAFF.

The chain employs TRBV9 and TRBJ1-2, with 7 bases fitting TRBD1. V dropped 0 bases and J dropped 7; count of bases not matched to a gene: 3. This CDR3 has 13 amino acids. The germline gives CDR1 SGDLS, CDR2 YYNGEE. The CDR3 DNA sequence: TGTGCCAGCAGCGTAGGCAGGGACAGTGGCTACACCTTC. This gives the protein CASSVGRDSGYTF.

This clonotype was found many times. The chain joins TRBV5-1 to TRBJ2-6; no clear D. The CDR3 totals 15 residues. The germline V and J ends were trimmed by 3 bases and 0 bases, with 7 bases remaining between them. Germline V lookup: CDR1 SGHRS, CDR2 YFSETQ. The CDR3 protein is CASSSAVSGANVLTF. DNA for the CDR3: TGCGCCAGCAGCTCTGCCGTCTCTGGGGCCAACGTCCTGACTTTC. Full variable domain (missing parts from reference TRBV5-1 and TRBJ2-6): KAGVTQTPRYLIKTRGQQVTLSCSPISGHRSVSWYQQTPGQGLQFLFEYFSETQRNKGNFPGRFSGRQFSNSRSEMNVSTLELGDSALYLCASSSAVSGANVLTFGAGSRLTVL.

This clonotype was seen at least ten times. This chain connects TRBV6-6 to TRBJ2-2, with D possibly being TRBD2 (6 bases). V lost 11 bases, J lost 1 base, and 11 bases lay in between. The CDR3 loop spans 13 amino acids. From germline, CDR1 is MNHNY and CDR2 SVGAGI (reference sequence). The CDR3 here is CAVRRGNTGELFF. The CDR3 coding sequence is TGTGCCGTCAGGAGGGGGAACACCGGGGAGCTGTTTTTT.

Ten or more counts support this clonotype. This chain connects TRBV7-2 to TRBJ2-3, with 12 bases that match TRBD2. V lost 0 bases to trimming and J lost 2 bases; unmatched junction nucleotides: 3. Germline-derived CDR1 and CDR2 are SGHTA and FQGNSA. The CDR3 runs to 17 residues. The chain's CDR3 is CASSLATSGGITDTQYF. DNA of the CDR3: TGTGCCAGCAGCTTAGCTACTAGCGGGGGGATCACAGATACGCAGTATTTT.

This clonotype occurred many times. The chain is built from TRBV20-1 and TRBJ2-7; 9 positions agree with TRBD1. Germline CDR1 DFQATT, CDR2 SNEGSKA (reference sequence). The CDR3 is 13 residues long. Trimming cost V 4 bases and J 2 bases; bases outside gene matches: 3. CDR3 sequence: CSANDRGTYEQYV. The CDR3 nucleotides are TGCAGTGCTAATGACAGGGGGACCTACGAGCAGTACGTC.

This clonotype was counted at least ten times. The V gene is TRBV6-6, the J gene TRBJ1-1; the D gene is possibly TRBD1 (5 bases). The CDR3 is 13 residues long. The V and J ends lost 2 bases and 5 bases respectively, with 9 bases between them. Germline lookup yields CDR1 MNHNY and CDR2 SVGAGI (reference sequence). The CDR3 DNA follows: TGTGCCAGCAGTTACCGGGGGGAGACTGAAGCTTTCTTT. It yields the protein CASSYRGETEAFF.

The DNA for the CDR3 is TGCGCCAGCAGCTTTGGGGGGCACGAGACCCAGTACTTC. It codes for CASSFGGHETQYF. V and J are TRBV5-1 and TRBJ2-5, with D perhaps TRBD1 or TRBD2 (6 bases each). The germline V gene encodes CDR1 SGHRS and CDR2 YFSETQ. Between the trimmed V and J ends, which lost 2 bases and 5 bases, there was a span of 10 bases. The CDR3 totals 13 residues. Filled out from reference TRBV5-1 and TRBJ2-5, the complete variable domain reads KAGVTQTPRYLIKTRGQQVTLSCSPISGHRSVSWYQQTPGQGLQFLFEYFSETQRNKGNFPGRFSGRQFSNSRSEMNVSTLELGDSALYLCASSFGGHETQYFGPGTRLLVL.

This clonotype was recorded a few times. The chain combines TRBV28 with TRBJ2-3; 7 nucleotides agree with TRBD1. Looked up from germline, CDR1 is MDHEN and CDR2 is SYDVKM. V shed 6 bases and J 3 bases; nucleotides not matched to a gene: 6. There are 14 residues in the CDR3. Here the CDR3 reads CASSDRAFTDTQYF. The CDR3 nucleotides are TGTGCCAGCAGCGACAGGGCTTTTACAGATACGCAGTATTTT.

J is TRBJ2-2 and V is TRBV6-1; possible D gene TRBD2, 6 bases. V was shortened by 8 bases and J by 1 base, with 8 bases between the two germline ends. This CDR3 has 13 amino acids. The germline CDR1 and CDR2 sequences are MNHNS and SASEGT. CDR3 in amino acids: CASGSGNTGELFF. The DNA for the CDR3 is TGTGCCAGCGGTAGCGGGAACACCGGGGAGCTGTTTTTT.

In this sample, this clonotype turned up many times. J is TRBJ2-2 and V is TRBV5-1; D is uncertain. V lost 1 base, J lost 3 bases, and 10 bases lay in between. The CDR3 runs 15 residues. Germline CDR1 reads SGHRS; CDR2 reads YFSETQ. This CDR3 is CASSLKDWDTGELFF. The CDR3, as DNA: TGCGCCAGCAGCTTGAAGGATTGGGACACCGGGGAGCTGTTTTTT.

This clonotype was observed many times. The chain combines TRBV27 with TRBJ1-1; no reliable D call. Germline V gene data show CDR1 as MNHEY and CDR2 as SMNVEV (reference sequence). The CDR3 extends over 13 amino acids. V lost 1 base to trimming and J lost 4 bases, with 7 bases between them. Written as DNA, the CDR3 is TGTGCCAGCAGTTTATTGACCGGCACTGAAGCTTTCTTT. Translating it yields CASSLLTGTEAFF.

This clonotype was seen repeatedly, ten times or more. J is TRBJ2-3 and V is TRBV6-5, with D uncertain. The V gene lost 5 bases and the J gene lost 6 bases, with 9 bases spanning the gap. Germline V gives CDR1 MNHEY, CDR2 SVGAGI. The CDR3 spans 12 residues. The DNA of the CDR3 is TGTGCCAGCAGTCAGACTCAGGATACGCAGTATTTT. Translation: CASSQTQDTQYF.

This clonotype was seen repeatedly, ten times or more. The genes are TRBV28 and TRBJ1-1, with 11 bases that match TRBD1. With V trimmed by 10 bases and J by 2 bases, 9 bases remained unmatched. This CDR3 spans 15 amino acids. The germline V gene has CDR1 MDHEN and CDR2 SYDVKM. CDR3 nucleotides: TGTGCCATCTCCTCCGGGACAGGGGGTAACACTGAAGCTTTCTTT. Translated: CAISSGTGGNTEAFF.